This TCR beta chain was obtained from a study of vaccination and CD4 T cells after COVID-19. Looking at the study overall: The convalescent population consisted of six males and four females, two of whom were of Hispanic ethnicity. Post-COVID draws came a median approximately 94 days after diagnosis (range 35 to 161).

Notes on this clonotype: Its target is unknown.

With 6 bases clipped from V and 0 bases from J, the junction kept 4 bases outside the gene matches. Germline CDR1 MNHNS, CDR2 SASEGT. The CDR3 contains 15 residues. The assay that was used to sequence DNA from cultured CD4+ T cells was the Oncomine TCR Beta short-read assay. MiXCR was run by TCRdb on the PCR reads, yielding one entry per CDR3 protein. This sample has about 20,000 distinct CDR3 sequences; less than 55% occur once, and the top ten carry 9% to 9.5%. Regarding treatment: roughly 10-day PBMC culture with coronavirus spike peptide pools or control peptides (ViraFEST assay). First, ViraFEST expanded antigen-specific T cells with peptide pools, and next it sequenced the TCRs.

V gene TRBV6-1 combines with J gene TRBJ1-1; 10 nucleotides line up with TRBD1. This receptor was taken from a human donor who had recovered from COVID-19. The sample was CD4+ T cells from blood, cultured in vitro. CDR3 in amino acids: CASRGTGEVNTEAFF. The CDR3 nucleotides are TGTGCCAGCAGGGGGACAGGGGAGGTGAACACTGAAGCTTTCTTT.